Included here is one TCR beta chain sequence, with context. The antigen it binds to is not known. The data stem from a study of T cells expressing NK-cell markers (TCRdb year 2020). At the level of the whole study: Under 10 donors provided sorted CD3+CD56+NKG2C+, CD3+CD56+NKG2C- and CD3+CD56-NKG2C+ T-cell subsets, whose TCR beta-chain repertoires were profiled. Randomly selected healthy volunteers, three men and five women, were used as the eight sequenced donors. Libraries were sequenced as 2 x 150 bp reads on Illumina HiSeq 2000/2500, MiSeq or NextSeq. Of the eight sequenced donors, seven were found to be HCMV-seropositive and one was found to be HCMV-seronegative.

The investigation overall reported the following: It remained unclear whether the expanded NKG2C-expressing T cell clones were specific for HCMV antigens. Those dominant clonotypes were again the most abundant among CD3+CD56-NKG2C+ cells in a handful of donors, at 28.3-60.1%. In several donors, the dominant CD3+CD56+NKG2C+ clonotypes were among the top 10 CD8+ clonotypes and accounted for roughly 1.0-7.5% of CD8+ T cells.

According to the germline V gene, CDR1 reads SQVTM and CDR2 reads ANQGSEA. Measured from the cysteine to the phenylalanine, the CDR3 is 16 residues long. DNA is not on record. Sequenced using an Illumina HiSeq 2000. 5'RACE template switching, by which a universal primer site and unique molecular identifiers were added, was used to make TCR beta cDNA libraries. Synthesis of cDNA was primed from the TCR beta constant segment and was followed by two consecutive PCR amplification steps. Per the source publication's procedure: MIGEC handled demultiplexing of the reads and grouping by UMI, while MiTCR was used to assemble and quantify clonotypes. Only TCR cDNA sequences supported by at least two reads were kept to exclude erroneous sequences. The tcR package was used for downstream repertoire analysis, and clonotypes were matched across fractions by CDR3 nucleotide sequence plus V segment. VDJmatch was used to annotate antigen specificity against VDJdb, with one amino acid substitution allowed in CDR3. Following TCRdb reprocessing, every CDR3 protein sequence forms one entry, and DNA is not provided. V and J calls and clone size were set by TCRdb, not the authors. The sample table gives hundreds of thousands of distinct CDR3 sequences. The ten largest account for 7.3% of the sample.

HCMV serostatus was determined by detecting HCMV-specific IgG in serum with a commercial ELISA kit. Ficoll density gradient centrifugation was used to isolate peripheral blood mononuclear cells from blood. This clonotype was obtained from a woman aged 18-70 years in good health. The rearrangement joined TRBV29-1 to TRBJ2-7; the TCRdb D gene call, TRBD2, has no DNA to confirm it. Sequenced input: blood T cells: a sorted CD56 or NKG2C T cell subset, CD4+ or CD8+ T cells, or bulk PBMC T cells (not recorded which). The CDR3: CSVESGGPSANYEQYF.